This T cell receptor (beta chain) came from a study of T cell repertoires in cytomegalovirus infection. The study, taken as a whole, reports: Cumulated frequencies of public TCR beta families served to identify carriers of CMV plus the relevant HLA.

This clonotype occurred many times. No antigen is known for it. CDR3 length: 16 residues. Germline values: CDR1 LGHNA, CDR2 YNFKEQ. The V gene lost 0 bases and the J gene lost 5 bases, with 16 bases spanning the gap. TCRdb reanalysed the reads using MiXCR and keeps one entry per CDR3 protein. The sample lists about 76,000 distinct CDR3 sequences, about 4% occurring once. This clonotype was obtained from a human donor in good health (CMV status not recorded). Some clones in this sample may be carry-over from other donors' samples. Sequencing input: PBMCs. The chain combines TRBV4-2 with TRBJ1-2, with D possibly being TRBD1 (5 bases). In DNA form, the CDR3 reads TGTGCCAGCAGCCAAGAGGCGATGTTTCGGGGGTATGGCTACACCTTC. Its translation: CASSQEAMFRGYGYTF.